The clone carrying this T cell receptor (beta chain) was recorded once. The data belong to a study of blood T cell repertoires in COVID-19. Study background: Spain, Italy and the United States supplied samples that represented acute and convalescent COVID-19. Sources were T cells, B-cell-depleted T cells, or PBMCs; the material itself was cDNA or gDNA.

In the authors' methods: Nucleated cell counts were estimated from reference gene primer amplification. The assay was immunoSEQ multiplex PCR, and TCRdb's table has in-frame clones only and misses some. The DNA gave D and trimming, while V, J and clone size come from that table. The sample has tens of thousands of clones; around 89% are singletons. This CDR3 has 13 residues. V was shortened by 0 bases and J by 0 bases, with 4 bases between the two germline ends. Per germline, CDR1 SGDLS and CDR2 YYNGEE. Sequenced material: peripheral blood. The chain employs TRBV9 and TRBJ2-7, with D hard to call. This receptor was obtained from a human donor in a cohort sampled during active COVID-19. The CDR3 DNA is TGTGCCAGCAGCGTAGGTAGCTCCTACGAGCAGTACTTC. Encoded protein: CASSVGSSYEQYF.